The T cell receptor beta chain described here comes from a study of PD-1 blockade in classical Hodgkin lymphoma. Sequencing was performed with immunoSEQ multiplex PCR; in TCRdb, only in-frame clones are kept and a portion is missing. In the table there are some 17,000 clones, about nine tenths of which are singletons. The time point is: newly diagnosed, previously untreated cHL patient sample. The germline V gene encodes CDR1 SGDLS and CDR2 YYNGEE. This CDR3 region has 15 residues. The junction had 3 bases not matched to a gene; V was cut back by 2 bases and J by 1 base. The chain joins TRBV9 to TRBJ1-1; 9 nucleotides match TRBD1. The sequencing input was peripheral blood mononuclear cells (PBMCs). The clonotype comes from a human donor with classical Hodgkin lymphoma. The CDR3 loop is CASSVGQGPNTEAFF. The CDR3 DNA reads TGTGCCAGCAGCGTCGGACAGGGGCCGAACACTGAAGCTTTCTTT.